This T cell receptor beta chain was identified in a study of T cells in localized non-small cell lung cancer. General study findings and limits: Turning up in adjacent lung were a median approximately 57 of the top 100 tumor clones. Investigators sequenced only a single tumor region, leaving heterogeneity possible.

A word on this clone: The antigen is undetermined.

The V end was cut by 7 bases, the J end by 3 bases, with 9 bases between. The germline V gene has CDR1 MNHNS and CDR2 SASEGT. The length of the CDR3 is 12 residues. Using immunoSEQ multiplex PCR, the repertoire was profiled, and TCRdb retains in-frame clones only, with some absent. The table includes 130,000 or so clones, roughly nine tenths detected once. The TCR originated in a female donor over 55 with stage I lung adenocarcinoma. Sequencing was performed on peripheral blood, taken before any cancer treatment. The V gene is TRBV6-1, the J gene TRBJ1-2; D is unresolved. CDR3 protein: CASIFADYGYTF. The CDR3 nucleotides read TGTGCCAGCATTTTTGCTGACTATGGCTACACCTTC.